A selection of T cell receptor beta chains follows, all from one sample in a study of blood T cell repertoires in COVID-19. Produced via immunoSEQ multiplex PCR; TCRdb's table is partial and in-frame only. The sample lists 130,000 to 150,000 clones; more than 75% were seen once. Sample: peripheral blood. These receptors all come from a human donor with acute or convalescent COVID-19. The donor label of this sample is uncertain. Both conserved end residues are part of each CDR3. The order of the fields is V gene, clone size, D gene, J gene, CDR3 protein, CDR3 DNA. A D gene is named only where the DNA matches it firmly. The size entry is marked missing in some rows and otherwise reads once, few, many or a size class.

TRBV29-1,NA,NA,TRBJ1-1,CSVVGMDTPNTEAFF,TGCAGCGTTGTAGGGATGGACACCCCGAACACTGAAGCTTTCTTT
TRBV19,NA,TRBD1,TRBJ1-5,CASSETGSYSNQPQHF,TGTGCCAGTAGCGAGACAGGGAGCTATAGCAATCAGCCCCAGCATTTT
TRBV6-6,NA,NA,TRBJ1-6,CASRVSLEGSPLHF,TGTGCCAGCCGGGTTAGTCTAGAAGGTTCACCCCTCCACTTT
TRBV6-6,NA,NA,TRBJ1-5,CASLGQTLDQPQHF,TGTGCCAGCCTTGGACAGACGCTTGATCAGCCCCAGCATTTT
TRBV6-2/TRBV6-3,NA,NA,TRBJ1-5,CASSYSGVGEPQHF,TGTGCCAGCAGTTACTCTGGTGTCGGGGAGCCCCAGCATTTT
TRBV5-1,NA,NA,TRBJ1-3,CASSSPGGATIYF,TGCGCCAGCAGCTCCCCCGGCGGCGCCACCATATATTTT
TRBV9,once,TRBD2,TRBJ2-3,CASSVTNTGRGDTQYF,TGTGCCAGCAGCGTGACGAACACGGGGAGGGGAGATACGCAGTATTTT
TRBV7-2,few,NA,TRBJ1-1,CASSLAGGGTEAFF,TGTGCCAGCAGCTTAGCCGGGGGGGGCACTGAAGCTTTCTTT
TRBV7-7,NA,NA,TRBJ2-2,CASSPTGTNTGELFF,TGTGCTAGCAGCCCAACAGGGACGAACACCGGGGAGCTGTTTTTT
TRBV9,NA,TRBD1,TRBJ2-2,CASSASPPGQYNTGELFF,TGTGCCAGCAGCGCTTCTCCCCCGGGACAGTATAACACCGGGGAGCTGTTTTTT
TRBV11-2,NA,NA,TRBJ2-1,CASRFDNYNEQFF,TGTGCCAGCAGATTCGACAACTACAATGAGCAGTTCTTC
TRBV6-2/TRBV6-3,NA,TRBD1,TRBJ2-1,CASSEGQSSYNEQFF,TGTGCCAGCAGTGAGGGACAGAGCTCCTACAATGAGCAGTTCTTC
TRBV6-5,NA,NA,TRBJ1-1,CASRPPGLNTEAFF,TGTGCCAGCAGACCACCAGGGTTGAACACTGAAGCTTTCTTT
TRBV6-5,NA,NA,TRBJ2-2,CASRGTRGRAGELFF,TGTGCCAGCAGGGGGACTAGGGGGCGGGCCGGGGAGCTGTTTTTT
TRBV2,NA,TRBD2,TRBJ2-5,CASSVLAGGMDPVAQYF,TGTGCCAGCAGTGTTCTAGCGGGGGGGATGGATCCGGTGGCCCAGTACTTC
TRBV6-5,NA,NA,TRBJ1-1,CTTQTSVGGNTEAFF,TGTACAACACAAACCAGCGTAGGGGGGAACACTGAAGCTTTCTTT
TRBV7-2,NA,NA,TRBJ2-2,CASSSSGFRVGELFF,TGTGCCAGCAGCTCCTCAGGGTTTCGAGTAGGGGAGCTGTTTTTT
TRBV5-4,NA,NA,TRBJ1-3,CASSIDRTAGNTIYF,TGTGCCAGCAGCATAGATCGCACGGCTGGAAACACCATATATTTT
TRBV19,NA,NA,TRBJ1-3,CASSIGTSSGNTIYF,TGTGCCAGTAGTATAGGGACAAGCTCTGGAAACACCATATATTTT
TRBV4-2,NA,TRBD1,TRBJ1-4,CASSQDGSRGLSEKLFF,TGTGCCAGCAGCCAAGATGGGTCAAGGGGGCTGAGTGAAAAACTGTTTTTT
TRBV6-5,NA,TRBD2,TRBJ2-3,CASQGVRGGAPTQYF,TGTGCCAGCCAGGGGGTGCGCGGGGGGGCTCCTACGCAGTATTTT
TRBV11-2,NA,NA,TRBJ2-3,CASSLGDREADTQYF,TGTGCCAGCAGCTTAGGCGACAGGGAGGCAGATACGCAGTATTTT
TRBV5-1,NA,NA,TRBJ2-1,CASSTTGSSYNEQFF,TGCGCCAGCAGCACTACCGGGTCCTCCTACAATGAGCAGTTCTTC
TRBV19,few,NA,TRBJ2-2,CASSMGTIAGELFF,TGTGCCAGTAGTATGGGCACAATAGCCGGGGAGCTGTTTTTT
TRBV19,NA,NA,TRBJ1-4,CASSRGVGASDEKLFF,TGTGCCAGTAGTCGGGGGGTAGGGGCCTCGGATGAAAAACTGTTTTTT
TRBV30,NA,NA,TRBJ2-2,CAWSWPGELFF,TGTGCCTGGAGTTGGCCCGGGGAGCTGTTTTTT
TRBV5-1,NA,TRBD1,TRBJ1-5,CASSLGDSTSNQPQHF,TGCGCCAGCAGCTTGGGGGACAGTACCTCAAATCAGCCCCAGCATTTT
TRBV4-3,once,TRBD1,TRBJ1-1,CASSQDTGVSTEAFF,TGCGCCAGCAGCCAAGATACAGGGGTGAGTACTGAAGCTTTCTTT
TRBV7-8,NA,NA,TRBJ1-1,CASSYETGRGTEAFF,TGTGCCAGCAGCTACGAGACAGGAAGAGGGACTGAAGCTTTCTTT
TRBV10-3,NA,NA,TRBJ2-1,CAISGAGNNEQFF,TGTGCCATCAGTGGGGCAGGGAACAATGAGCAGTTCTTC
TRBV19,NA,NA,TRBJ2-7,CASSMVSSGSYEQYF,TGTGCCAGTAGTATGGTTAGTAGCGGATCCTACGAGCAGTACTTC
TRBV9,NA,TRBD2,TRBJ2-3,CASSVARASGHTDTQYF,TGTGCCAGCAGCGTAGCTCGGGCTAGCGGGCACACAGATACGCAGTATTTT
TRBV5-1,NA,NA,TRBJ2-1,CASSLDPSNNEQFF,TGCGCCAGCAGCTTGGACCCGAGCAACAATGAGCAGTTCTTC
TRBV30,NA,NA,TRBJ2-1,CAWSVPGDYEQFF,TGTGCCTGGAGTGTCCCAGGGGATTATGAGCAGTTCTTC
TRBV7-9,NA,TRBD1,TRBJ1-1,CASSQRGPGTEAFF,TGTGCCAGCAGCCAAAGGGGGCCGGGGACTGAAGCTTTCTTT
TRBV5-1,few,TRBD1,TRBJ2-7,CASSAGQGAYEQYF,TGCGCCAGCAGTGCCGGACAGGGAGCCTACGAGCAGTACTTC
TRBV10-2,NA,TRBD2,TRBJ2-1,CASKVAGVNEQFF,TGCGCCAGCAAGGTAGCGGGAGTCAATGAGCAGTTCTTC
TRBV6-5,NA,TRBD1,TRBJ1-2,CASSQTFRGVYGYTF,TGTGCCAGCAGTCAAACGTTCAGGGGGGTGTACGGCTACACCTTC
TRBV9,NA,NA,TRBJ2-1,CASTPSSYNEQFF,TGTGCCAGCACGCCTAGCTCCTACAATGAGCAGTTCTTC
TRBV27,NA,TRBD1,TRBJ1-6,CASSDRGKSSPLHF,TGTGCCAGCAGTGACAGGGGTAAAAGTTCACCCCTCCACTTT
TRBV5-8,NA,TRBD1,TRBJ1-4,CASSPRQGGYEKLFF,TGTGCCAGCAGTCCTCGACAGGGAGGATACGAAAAACTGTTTTTT
TRBV9,NA,TRBD2,TRBJ2-1,CASSDGGASGTLFEQFF,TGTGCCAGCAGCGACGGTGGGGCTAGCGGGACCTTATTCGAGCAGTTCTTC
TRBV27,few,TRBD1,TRBJ1-2,CASRRQGGNGYTF,TGTGCCAGCAGGCGACAGGGGGGCAATGGCTACACCTTC
TRBV19,NA,NA,TRBJ1-1,CASSWGPSPNTEAFF,TGTGCCAGTAGCTGGGGCCCCTCACCGAACACTGAAGCTTTCTTT
TRBV27,NA,NA,TRBJ1-5,CASSLSFLGDQPQHF,TGTGCCAGCAGTTTATCGTTCTTGGGCGATCAGCCCCAGCATTTT
TRBV5-4,NA,TRBD2,TRBJ2-3,CASSGGTSGGRTDTQYF,TGTGCCAGCAGCGGAGGGACTAGCGGGGGGCGCACAGATACGCAGTATTTT
TRBV5-1,few,TRBD1,TRBJ2-7,CASSLGAGTGYEQYF,TGCGCCAGCAGCTTGGGGGCCGGGACAGGCTACGAGCAGTACTTC
TRBV21-1,NA,NA,TRBJ2-3,CASSSFLREVSGTDTQYF,TGTGCCAGCAGTAGCTTTTTGCGGGAGGTGAGTGGCACAGATACGCAGTATTTT
TRBV11-2,NA,NA,TRBJ2-7,CASSPGQFSYEQYF,TGTGCCAGCAGCCCCGGACAGTTCTCCTACGAGCAGTACTTC
TRBV5-4,NA,TRBD2,TRBJ2-1,CASSRSGGGYNEQFF,TGTGCCAGCAGCCGTAGCGGGGGGGGCTACAATGAGCAGTTCTTC
TRBV27,NA,TRBD1,TRBJ1-1,CASSLFGDRMNTEAFF,TGTGCCAGCAGTTTATTTGGGGACAGAATGAACACTGAAGCTTTCTTT
TRBV5-5,NA,NA,TRBJ1-1,CASSLRGNTEAFF,TGTGCCAGCAGCTTAAGGGGTAACACTGAAGCTTTCTTT
TRBV4-1,NA,TRBD2,TRBJ2-2,CASSRGGALTGELFF,TGCGCCAGCAGCCGCGGGGGGGCCCTCACCGGGGAGCTGTTTTTT
TRBV7-8,NA,TRBD1,TRBJ1-2,CASSSTGVVGYTF,TGTGCCAGCAGCTCAACAGGGGTAGTTGGCTACACCTTC